Listed below are T cell receptor beta chains from one sample, sequenced in a study of vaccination and CD4 T cells after COVID-19. TCRdb re-called the PCR reads with MiXCR, one entry per CDR3 protein. The data hold some 11,000 distinct CDR3 sequences, with 29% observed a single time. The antigens for these receptors are not known. Material: cultured CD4+ T cells from blood. Every receptor here comes from a human donor with COVID-19. CDR3s include the opening cysteine and the closing phenylalanine or tryptophan. D genes are given only for firm matches. Size is omitted from some rows. Given values are once, few, many or a class for expanded clones.

NA	15	TRBV5-8	TRBJ1-5	NA	CASGTRKSSNQPQHF	TGTGCCAGCGGGACGAGGAAAAGTAGCAATCAGCCCCAGCATTTT
few	16	TRBV4-2	TRBJ1-5	NA	CASSQKYPGSNQPQHF	TGTGCCAGCAGCCAAAAGTATCCGGGGAGCAATCAGCCCCAGCATTTT
few	15	TRBV10-3	TRBJ2-2	TRBD2	CAITGGGGASGELFF	TGTGCCATCACCGGCGGCGGGGGGGCCTCAGGGGAGCTGTTTTTT
NA	14	TRBV14	TRBJ2-3	NA	CASSRMTFTDTQYF	TGTGCCAGCAGCCGCATGACCTTCACAGATACGCAGTATTTT
large	13	TRBV20-1	TRBJ2-5	TRBD2	CSGLAATQETQYF	TGCAGTGGACTAGCGGCGACACAAGAGACCCAGTACTTC
few	16	TRBV7-6	TRBJ1-1	NA	CASSLDIPGTNTEAFF	TGTGCCAGCAGCTTAGATATCCCGGGTACGAACACTGAAGCTTTCTTT
once	14	TRBV6-5	TRBJ2-1	NA	CASSPSIARNEQFF	TGTGCCAGCAGTCCCTCGATCGCCCGCAATGAGCAGTTCTTC
few	15	TRBV7-2	TRBJ2-7	TRBD2	CASSIPGGSSYEQYF	TGTGCCAGCAGCATTCCGGGGGGGAGCTCCTACGAGCAGTACTTC
few	17	TRBV7-3	TRBJ2-6	NA	CASSKSPAVSGANVLTF	TGTGCCAGCAGCAAGAGCCCGGCGGTATCTGGGGCCAACGTCCTGACTTTC
NA	15	TRBV20-1	TRBJ2-5	NA	CSARPVKGYQETQYF	TGCAGTGCTAGACCCGTTAAGGGGTACCAAGAGACCCAGTACTTC
NA	13	TRBV27	TRBJ2-3	TRBD1	CASSAGGGDTQYF	TGTGCCAGCAGTGCAGGGGGCGGAGATACGCAGTATTTT
few	16	TRBV30	TRBJ1-2	TRBD1	CAWSVSRAGQNYGYTF	TGTGCCTGGAGTGTATCCCGAGCGGGACAGAACTATGGCTACACCTTC
few	13	TRBV2	TRBJ2-3	TRBD2	CASGGVGTDTQYF	TGTGCCAGCGGGGGGGTCGGCACAGATACGCAGTATTTT
few	14	TRBV20-1	TRBJ2-3	NA	CSAIGGAGTDTQYF	TGCAGTGCTATTGGGGGTGCTGGCACAGATACGCAGTATTTT
NA	15	TRBV28	TRBJ1-4	TRBD1	CASSLIDRAIEKLFF	TGTGCCAGCAGTCTCATCGACAGGGCTATTGAAAAACTGTTTTTT
NA	16	TRBV9	TRBJ2-1	NA	CASSVVGRGGYNEQFF	TGTGCCAGCAGCGTAGTCGGCAGGGGAGGCTACAATGAGCAGTTCTTC
NA	16	TRBV14	TRBJ1-1	TRBD1	CASSQLVDRLNTEAFF	TGTGCCAGCAGCCAGTTGGTGGACAGGTTGAACACTGAAGCTTTCTTT
few	15	TRBV30	TRBJ2-3	TRBD2	CAWSERGVRRDTQYF	TGTGCCTGGAGTGAACGGGGGGTCCGGCGCGATACGCAGTATTTT
NA	15	TRBV6-1	TRBJ1-3	NA	CASRRASVSGNTIYF	TGTGCCAGCAGGCGCGCCTCGGTCTCTGGAAACACCATATATTTT
NA	12	TRBV12-3/TRBV12-4	TRBJ2-5	NA	CASSQVAETQYF	TGTGCCAGCAGCCAAGTGGCAGAGACCCAGTACTTC
NA	15	TRBV21-1	TRBJ1-1	NA	CASSKWEAPHTEAFF	TGTGCCAGCAGCAAGTGGGAGGCGCCCCACACTGAAGCTTTCTTT
few	17	TRBV19	TRBJ1-2	TRBD1	CASSASHTGGFQSGYTF	TGTGCCAGTAGCGCGTCACATACAGGGGGCTTTCAGAGTGGCTACACCTTC
medium-sized	17	TRBV20-1	TRBJ2-3	TRBD2	CSARDPKAGAGGDTQYF	TGCAGTGCTAGAGACCCCAAGGCGGGAGCGGGGGGGGATACGCAGTATTTT
few	14	TRBV20-1	TRBJ2-3	TRBD2	CSAHASGGTDTQYF	TGCAGTGCTCATGCTAGCGGGGGAACAGATACGCAGTATTTT
few	12	TRBV20-1	TRBJ2-5	TRBD1	CSAGQGQETQYF	TGCAGTGCCGGACAGGGGCAAGAGACCCAGTACTTC
few	16	TRBV27	TRBJ2-2	TRBD1	CASSPTTGGGPGELFF	TGTGCCAGCAGTCCGACAACAGGGGGAGGACCCGGGGAGCTGTTTTTT
few	17	TRBV7-2	TRBJ2-3	NA	CASGRSTTARYADTQYF	TGTGCCAGCGGACGGTCGACGACTGCTCGGTACGCCGATACGCAGTATTTT